These 10 T cell receptor beta chains came from one sample sequenced in a study of T cells in Graves' hyperthyroidism and ophthalmopathy. RNA transcripts gave rise to amplified TCR beta CDR3 regions. Initially, a first-round RT-PCR of the TCR CDR3 employed the HTBI primer set. TCRdb re-called the multiplex PCR reads with MiXCR, one entry per CDR3 protein. This table has around 180,000 distinct CDR3 sequences, approximately 15% appearing once. The sample comprised blood. The source of these receptors is a woman aged 45-59 years with Graves' hyperthyroidism.

The chain has TRBV19 and TRBJ2-7; no firm D call. The CDR3 extends over 13 amino acids. The germline CDR1 and CDR2 sequences are LNHDA and SQIVND (reference sequence). CDR3 residues: CAFSETEPYEQYF. The CDR3 DNA follows: TGTGCGTTCTCCGAGACCGAACCCTACGAGCAGTACTTC.

On this clonotype: A read error is possible here, since a much larger clone lies one base away. The CDR3 loop reads CASSESLGPKNIQYF. The CDR3 nucleotides read TGTGCCAGCAGTGAATCTCTGGGTCCCAAAAACATTCAGTACTTC. The rearrangement links TRBV25-1 to TRBJ2-4; D is ambiguous. The CDR3 consists of 15 residues. Germline V lookup: CDR1 MGHDK, CDR2 SYGVNS. V was pared by 1 base and J by 2 bases, with 9 bases between.

This clonotype was observed at least ten times. The rearrangement links TRBV12-3 or TRBV12-4 to TRBJ2-5; 7 nucleotides agree with TRBD2. Losses at the gene ends were 4 bases for V and 4 bases for J; bases not matched to a gene: 9. The CDR3 totals 15 residues. CDR3 coding DNA: TGTGCCAGCAGTTCCCGCGGGGGTGCGGTAGAGACCCAGTACTTC. This encodes CASSSRGGAVETQYF.

This clonotype appeared many times. V usage is TRBV12-3 or TRBV12-4 and J usage is TRBJ1-2, with 7 bases aligning to TRBD1. V lost 6 bases, J lost 2 bases, and 6 bases stayed unmatched. The CDR3 has 14 amino acids. The CDR3 sequence is CASSPGQLNYGYTF. Written as DNA, the CDR3 is TGTGCCAGCAGCCCGGGACAGTTGAACTATGGCTACACCTTC.

This clonotype was counted many times. The V call is TRBV19, the J call TRBJ2-3; D is unclear. The V gene's germline CDR1 is LNHDA and CDR2 SQIVND (reference sequence). Trimming pared 3 bases from V and 0 bases from J, leaving 1 base between. The CDR3 sequence is 12 residues long. CDR3 sequence (DNA): TGTGCCAGTAGTATGAGCACAGATACGCAGTATTTT. As protein: CASSMSTDTQYF.

This clonotype showed up many times. This rearrangement joins TRBV6-1 to TRBJ1-5, with D possibly matching TRBD1 (5 bases). This CDR3 is 13 amino acids long. Germline CDR1 is MNHNS and CDR2 is SASEGT. V was trimmed by 9 bases and J by 4 bases, leaving 13 bases between them. The CDR3 DNA is TGTGCCAGTGGACATCCAGGGAATCAGCCCCAGCATTTT. It codes for CASGHPGNQPQHF.

In this sample, this clonotype turned up many times. This sequence joins TRBV6-2 or TRBV6-3 and TRBJ2-1, with 10 bases that match TRBD1. Losses at the gene ends were 8 bases for V and 8 bases for J; bases not matched to a gene: 9. The CDR3 has 14 residues. The germline V gene has CDR1 MNHEY and CDR2 SVGEGT. CDR3 sequence: CASGPPGQGYEQFF. The DNA of the CDR3 is TGTGCCAGCGGGCCACCGGGACAGGGGTATGAGCAGTTCTTC.

The V gene is TRBV6-5, the J gene TRBJ1-5; D unresolved. This CDR3 is 15 amino acids long. Trimming stripped 0 bases from V and 4 bases from J, with 10 bases between. Germline V gene lookup returns CDR1 MNHEY and CDR2 SVGAGI. The CDR3 region is CASSYSIGENQPQHF. DNA of the CDR3: TGTGCCAGCAGTTACTCGATTGGAGAAAATCAGCCCCAGCATTTT.

Remarks on this clonotype: One base away lies a much larger clone, so this may be a sequencing read error. The V and J genes are TRBV10-1 and TRBJ1-3, with D hard to call. V shed 4 bases and J shed 0 bases, with 7 bases lying between them. The germline gives CDR1 WNHNN, CDR2 SYGVQD (reference sequence). The CDR3 has 14 residues. CDR3 residues: CASSACLSGNTIYF. Written as DNA, the CDR3 is TGCGCCAGCAGTGCGTGTCTCTCTGGAAACACCATATATTTT.

Comment on this clonotype: One end of the junction does not line up with germline, which may come from a read error. This chain connects TRBV28 to TRBJ1-5, with TRBD1 matching over 9 bases. CDR3 length: 15 residues. Germline V gives CDR1 MDHEN, CDR2 SYDVKM. CDR3 DNA sequence: TGTGCCAGCAGTTTAGCTGGGACAGGGTTACGGCCCCAACATTTT. Protein product: CASSLAGTGLRPQHF.